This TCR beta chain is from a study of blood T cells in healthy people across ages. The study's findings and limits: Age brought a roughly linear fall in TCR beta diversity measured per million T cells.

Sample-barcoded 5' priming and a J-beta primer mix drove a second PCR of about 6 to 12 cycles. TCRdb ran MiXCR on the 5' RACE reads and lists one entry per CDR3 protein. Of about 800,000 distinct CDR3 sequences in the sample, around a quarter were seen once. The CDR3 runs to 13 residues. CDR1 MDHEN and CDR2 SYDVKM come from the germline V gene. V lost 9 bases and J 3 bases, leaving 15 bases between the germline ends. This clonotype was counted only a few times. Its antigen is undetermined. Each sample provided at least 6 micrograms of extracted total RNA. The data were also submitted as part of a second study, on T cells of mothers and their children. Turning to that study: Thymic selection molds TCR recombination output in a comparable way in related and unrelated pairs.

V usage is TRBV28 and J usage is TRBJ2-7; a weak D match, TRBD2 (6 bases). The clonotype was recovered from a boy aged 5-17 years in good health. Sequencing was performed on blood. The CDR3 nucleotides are TGTGCCAGTTGTAGGGGACTTAACTACGAGCAGTACTTC. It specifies CASCRGLNYEQYF.